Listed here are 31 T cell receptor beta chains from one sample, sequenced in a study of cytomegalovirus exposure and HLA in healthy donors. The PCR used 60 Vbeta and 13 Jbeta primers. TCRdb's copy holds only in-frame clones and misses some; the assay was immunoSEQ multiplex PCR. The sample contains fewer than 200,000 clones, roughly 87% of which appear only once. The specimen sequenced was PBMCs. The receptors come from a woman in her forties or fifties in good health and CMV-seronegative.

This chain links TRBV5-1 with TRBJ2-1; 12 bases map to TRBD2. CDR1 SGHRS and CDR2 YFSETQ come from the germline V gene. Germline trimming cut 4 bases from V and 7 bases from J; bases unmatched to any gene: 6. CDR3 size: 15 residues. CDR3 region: CASSRGLAGRNEQFF. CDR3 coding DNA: TGCGCCAGCAGCAGGGGACTAGCGGGCCGGAATGAGCAGTTCTTC.

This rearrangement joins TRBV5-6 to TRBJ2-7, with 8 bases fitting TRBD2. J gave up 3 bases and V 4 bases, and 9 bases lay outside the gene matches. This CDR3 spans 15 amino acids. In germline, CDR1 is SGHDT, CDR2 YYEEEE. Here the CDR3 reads CASSPSLGRGYEQYF. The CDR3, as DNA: TGTGCCAGCAGCCCCTCCCTCGGGAGGGGCTACGAGCAGTACTTC.

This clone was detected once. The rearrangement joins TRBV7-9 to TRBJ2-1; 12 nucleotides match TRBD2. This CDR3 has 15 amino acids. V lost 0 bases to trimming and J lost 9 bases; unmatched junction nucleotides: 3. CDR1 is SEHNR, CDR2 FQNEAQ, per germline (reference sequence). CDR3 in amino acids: CASSLALAGGGEQFF. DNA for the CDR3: TGTGCCAGCAGCTTAGCACTAGCGGGGGGCGGTGAGCAGTTCTTC.

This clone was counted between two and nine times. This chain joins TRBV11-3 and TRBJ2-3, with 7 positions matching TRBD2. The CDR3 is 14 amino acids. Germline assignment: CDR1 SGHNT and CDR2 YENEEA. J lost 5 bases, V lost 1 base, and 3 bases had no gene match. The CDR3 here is CASSLAGGQDTQYF. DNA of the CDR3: TGTGCCAGCAGCTTAGCGGGAGGTCAAGATACGCAGTATTTT.

CDR3 bases: TGTGCCAGTAGTATAGTAGAAAACATTCAGTACTTC. Residues: CASSIVENIQYF. The rearrangement links TRBV19 to TRBJ2-4; no definite D call. V shed 1 base and J shed 5 bases, with 3 bases lying between them. The germline CDR1 and CDR2 sequences are LNHDA and SQIVND (reference sequence). The CDR3 covers 12 residues.

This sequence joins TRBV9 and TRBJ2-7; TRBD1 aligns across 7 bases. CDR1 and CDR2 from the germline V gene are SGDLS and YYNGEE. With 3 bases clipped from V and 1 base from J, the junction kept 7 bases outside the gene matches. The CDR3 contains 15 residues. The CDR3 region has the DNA TGTGCCAGCAGCGGCCGGGACAGTTCTTCCTACGAGCAGTACTTC. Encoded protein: CASSGRDSSSYEQYF.

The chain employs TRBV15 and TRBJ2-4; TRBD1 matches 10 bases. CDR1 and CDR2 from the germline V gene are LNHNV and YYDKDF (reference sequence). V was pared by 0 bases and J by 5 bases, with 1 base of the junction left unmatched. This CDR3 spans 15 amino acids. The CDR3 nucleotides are TGTGCCACCAGCAGAGACGGACAGGGGGAAAACATTCAGTACTTC. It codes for CATSRDGQGENIQYF.

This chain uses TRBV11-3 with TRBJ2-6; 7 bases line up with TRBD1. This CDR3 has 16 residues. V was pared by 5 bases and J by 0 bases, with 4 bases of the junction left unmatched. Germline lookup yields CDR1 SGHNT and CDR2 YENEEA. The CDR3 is CASSPGGDSGANVLTF. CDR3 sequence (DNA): TGTGCCAGCAGCCCAGGGGGTGACTCTGGGGCCAACGTCCTGACTTTC.

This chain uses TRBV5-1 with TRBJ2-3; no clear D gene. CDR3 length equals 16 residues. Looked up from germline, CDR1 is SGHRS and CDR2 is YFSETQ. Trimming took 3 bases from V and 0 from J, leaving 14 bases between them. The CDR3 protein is CASSSSWAGSTDTQYF. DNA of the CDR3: TGCGCCAGCAGCTCCTCTTGGGCAGGAAGCACAGATACGCAGTATTTT.

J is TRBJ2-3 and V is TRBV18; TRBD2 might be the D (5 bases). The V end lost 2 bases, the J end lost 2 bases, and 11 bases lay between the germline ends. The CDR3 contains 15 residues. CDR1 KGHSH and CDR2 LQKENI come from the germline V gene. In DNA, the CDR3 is TGTGCCAGCTCACCAGGGTCTAGCTTCACAGATACGCAGTATTTT. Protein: CASSPGSSFTDTQYF.

The CDR3 loop reads CASRVTDGRGGNSPLHF. The CDR3 coding sequence is TGTGCCAGCAGGGTAACGGACGGACGAGGGGGAAATTCACCCCTCCACTTT. The rearrangement joins TRBV6-4 to TRBJ1-6; D is perhaps TRBD1 (6 bases). Trimming removed 6 bases at V and 7 bases at J, with 22 bases between. Per the germline V gene, CDR1 is MRHNA and CDR2 is SNTAGT. This CDR3 spans 17 amino acids.

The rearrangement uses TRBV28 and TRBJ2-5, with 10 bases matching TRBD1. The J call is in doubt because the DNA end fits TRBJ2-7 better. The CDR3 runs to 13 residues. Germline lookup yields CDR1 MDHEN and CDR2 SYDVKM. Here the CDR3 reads CASRTGGFYEQYF. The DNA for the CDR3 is TGTGCCAGTAGGACAGGGGGTTTTTACGAGCAGTACTTC.

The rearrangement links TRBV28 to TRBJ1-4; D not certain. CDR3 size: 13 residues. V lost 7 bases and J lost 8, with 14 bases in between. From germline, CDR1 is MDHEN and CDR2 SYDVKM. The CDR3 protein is CASTPGRYEKLFF. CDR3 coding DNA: TGTGCCAGCACTCCTGGGAGGTACGAAAAACTGTTTTTT.

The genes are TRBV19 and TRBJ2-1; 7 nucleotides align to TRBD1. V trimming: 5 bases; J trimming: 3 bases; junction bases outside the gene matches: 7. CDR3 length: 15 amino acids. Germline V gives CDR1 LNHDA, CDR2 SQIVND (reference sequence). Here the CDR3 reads CASSARDRNYNEQFF. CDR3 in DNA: TGTGCCAGTAGTGCCCGGGACAGAAACTACAATGAGCAGTTCTTC.

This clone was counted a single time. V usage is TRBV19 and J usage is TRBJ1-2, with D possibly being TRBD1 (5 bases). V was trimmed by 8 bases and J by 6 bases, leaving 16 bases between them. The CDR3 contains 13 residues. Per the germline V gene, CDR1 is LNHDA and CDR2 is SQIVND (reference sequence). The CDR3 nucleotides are TGTGCCAGTCACAAAAACGGGGGGAATGGCTACACCTTC. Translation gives CASHKNGGNGYTF.

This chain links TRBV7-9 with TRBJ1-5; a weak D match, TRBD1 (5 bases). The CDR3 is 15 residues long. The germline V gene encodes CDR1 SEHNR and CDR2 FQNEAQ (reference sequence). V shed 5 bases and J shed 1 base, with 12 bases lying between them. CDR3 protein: CASSPGGVSNQPQHF. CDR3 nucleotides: TGTGCCAGCAGCCCGGGGGGAGTGAGCAATCAGCCCCAGCATTTT. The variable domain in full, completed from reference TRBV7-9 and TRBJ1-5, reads DTGVSQNPRHKITKRGQNVTFRCDPISEHNRLYWYRQTLGQGPEFLTYFQNEAQLEKSRLLSDRFSAERPKGSFSTLEIQRTEQGDSAMYLCASSPGGVSNQPQHFGDGTRLSIL.

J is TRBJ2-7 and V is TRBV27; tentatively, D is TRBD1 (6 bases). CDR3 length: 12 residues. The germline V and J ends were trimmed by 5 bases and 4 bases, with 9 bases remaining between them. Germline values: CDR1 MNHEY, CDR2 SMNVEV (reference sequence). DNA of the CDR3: TGTGCCAGCAGTCAGGGGTATTACGAGCAGTACTTC. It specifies CASSQGYYEQYF.

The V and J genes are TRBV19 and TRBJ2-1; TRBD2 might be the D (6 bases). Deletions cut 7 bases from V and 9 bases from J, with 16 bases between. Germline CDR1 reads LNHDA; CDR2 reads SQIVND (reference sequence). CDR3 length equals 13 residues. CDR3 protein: CASTWLAGGEQFF. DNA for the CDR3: TGTGCCAGTACTTGGTTAGCCGGGGGTGAGCAGTTCTTC.

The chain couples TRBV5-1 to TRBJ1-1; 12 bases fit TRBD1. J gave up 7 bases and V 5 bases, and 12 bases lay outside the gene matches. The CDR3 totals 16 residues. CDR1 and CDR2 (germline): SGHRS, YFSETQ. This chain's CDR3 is CASRPTGTGGVDEAFF. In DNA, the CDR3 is TGCGCCAGCAGACCCACCGGGACAGGGGGCGTTGATGAAGCTTTCTTT.

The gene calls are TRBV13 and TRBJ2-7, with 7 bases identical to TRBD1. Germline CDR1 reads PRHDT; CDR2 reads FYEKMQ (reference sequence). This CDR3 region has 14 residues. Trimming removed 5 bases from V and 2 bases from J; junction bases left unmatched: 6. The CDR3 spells CASSPGDRPYEQYF. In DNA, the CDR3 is TGTGCCAGCAGCCCAGGGGACAGACCCTACGAGCAGTACTTC.

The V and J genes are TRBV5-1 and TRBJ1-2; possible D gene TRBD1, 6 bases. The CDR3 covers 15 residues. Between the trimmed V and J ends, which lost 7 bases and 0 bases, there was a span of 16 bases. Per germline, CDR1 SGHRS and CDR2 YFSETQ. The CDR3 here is CASYPPGTTNYGYTF. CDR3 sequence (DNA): TGCGCCAGCTACCCACCCGGGACAACTAACTATGGCTACACCTTC.

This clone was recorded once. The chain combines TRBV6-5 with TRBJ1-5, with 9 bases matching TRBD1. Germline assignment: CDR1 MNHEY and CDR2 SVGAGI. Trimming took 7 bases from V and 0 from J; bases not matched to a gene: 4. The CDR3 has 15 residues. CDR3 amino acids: CASIWTGDSNQPQHF. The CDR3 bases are TGTGCCAGCATCTGGACAGGGGATAGCAATCAGCCCCAGCATTTT.

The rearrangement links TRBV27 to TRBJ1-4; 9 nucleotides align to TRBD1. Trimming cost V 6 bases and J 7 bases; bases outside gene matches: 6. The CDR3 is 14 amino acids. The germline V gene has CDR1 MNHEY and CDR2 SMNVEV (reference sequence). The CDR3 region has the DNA TGTGCCAGCAGCCCGGGGACAGGGCCTGAAAAACTGTTTTTT. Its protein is CASSPGTGPEKLFF.

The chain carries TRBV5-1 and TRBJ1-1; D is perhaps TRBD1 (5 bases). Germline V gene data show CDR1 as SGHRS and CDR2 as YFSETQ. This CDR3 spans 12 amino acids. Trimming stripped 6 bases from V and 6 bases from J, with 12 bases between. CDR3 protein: CASKVSGSEAFF. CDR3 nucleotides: TGCGCCAGCAAGGTGTCAGGGTCTGAAGCTTTCTTT.

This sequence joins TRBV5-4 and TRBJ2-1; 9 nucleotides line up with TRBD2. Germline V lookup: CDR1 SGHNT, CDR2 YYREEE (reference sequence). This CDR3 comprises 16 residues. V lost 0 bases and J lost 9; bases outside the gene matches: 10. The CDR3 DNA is TGTGCCAGCAGCTTGGGAGGCTTAGCGGGAGCGGGTGAGCAGTTCTTC. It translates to CASSLGGLAGAGEQFF.

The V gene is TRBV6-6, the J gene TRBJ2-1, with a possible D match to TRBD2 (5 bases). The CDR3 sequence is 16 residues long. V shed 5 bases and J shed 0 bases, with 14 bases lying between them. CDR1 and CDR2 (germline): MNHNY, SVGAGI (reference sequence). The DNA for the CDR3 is TGTGCCAGCAGTCCCGGGATCTTTGCCTCCTACAATGAGCAGTTCTTC. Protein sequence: CASSPGIFASYNEQFF.

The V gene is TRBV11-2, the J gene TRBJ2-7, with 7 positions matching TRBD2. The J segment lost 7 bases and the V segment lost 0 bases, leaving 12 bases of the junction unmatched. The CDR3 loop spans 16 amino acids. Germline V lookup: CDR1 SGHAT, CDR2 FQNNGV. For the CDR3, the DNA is TGTGCCAGCAGCTTAGATCACGGAGCGGGGAGAGGGGAGCAGTACTTC. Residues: CASSLDHGAGRGEQYF.

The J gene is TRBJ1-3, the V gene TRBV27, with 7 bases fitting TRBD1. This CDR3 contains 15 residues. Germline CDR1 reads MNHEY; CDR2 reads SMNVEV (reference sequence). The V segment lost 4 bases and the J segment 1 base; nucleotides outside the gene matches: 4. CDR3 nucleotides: TGTGCCAGCAGTTCCCAACAGGGGTCTGGAAACACCATATATTTT. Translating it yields CASSSQQGSGNTIYF.

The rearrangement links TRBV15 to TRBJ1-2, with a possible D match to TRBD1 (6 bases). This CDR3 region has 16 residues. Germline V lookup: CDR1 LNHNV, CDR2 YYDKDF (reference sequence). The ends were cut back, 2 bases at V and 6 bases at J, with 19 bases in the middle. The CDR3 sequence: CATSRTPTGMENGYTF. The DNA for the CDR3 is TGTGCCACCAGCAGAACCCCAACAGGGATGGAAAATGGCTACACCTTC.

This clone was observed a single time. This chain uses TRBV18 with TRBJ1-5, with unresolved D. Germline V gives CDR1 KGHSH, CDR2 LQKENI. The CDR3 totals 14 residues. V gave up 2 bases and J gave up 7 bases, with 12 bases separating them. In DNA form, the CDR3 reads TGTGCCAGCTCACCAGGGCTCGACGTACAGCCCCAGCATTTT. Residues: CASSPGLDVQPQHF.

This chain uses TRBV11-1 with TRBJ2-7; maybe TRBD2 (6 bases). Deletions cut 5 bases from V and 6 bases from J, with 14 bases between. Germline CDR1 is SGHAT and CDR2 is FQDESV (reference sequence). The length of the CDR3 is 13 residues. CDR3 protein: CASSTRVGGEQYF. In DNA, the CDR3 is TGTGCCAGCAGCACCCGTGTGGGAGGCGAGCAGTACTTC.